The clone carrying this T cell receptor (beta chain) was counted only a few times. Researchers ran the PCR with 60 Vbeta and 13 Jbeta primers. Assay used: immunoSEQ multiplex PCR; TCRdb lists only in-frame clones, some missing. The sample yields 130,000 or so clones, over 70% seen once. The data originate from a study of cytomegalovirus exposure and HLA in healthy donors. CDR1 is SGHTA and CDR2 is FQGNSA in the germline V gene. Deletions cut 2 bases from V and 1 base from J, with 5 bases between. The CDR3 length is 13 residues. This clonotype was obtained from a middle-aged woman in good health and CMV-seropositive. Sequenced: PBMCs. This rearrangement joins TRBV7-2 to TRBJ1-1; D is ambiguous. The CDR3 sequence is CASSLHTNTEAFF. The CDR3 DNA reads as TGTGCCAGCAGCTTACACACGAACACTGAAGCTTTCTTT. Full variable domain (rest looked up from reference TRBV7-2 and TRBJ1-1): GAGVSQSPSNKVTEKGKDVELRCDPISGHTALYWYRQSLGQGLEFLIYFQGNSAPDKSGLPSDRFSAERTGGSVSTLTIQRTQQEDSAVYLCASSLHTNTEAFFGQGTRLTVV.